The sequence of this TCR beta chain was determined in a study of beta chain features in type 1 diabetes. Sorted CD4+ subsets: naive, central memory, regulatory, stem cell-like memory (CD45RO/CCR7/CD25/CD127/CD95/CD27 panel). This clone was observed a handful of times. Its antigen remains unknown. Expressed TCRB transcripts were sequenced because the isolated RNA had all been reverse transcribed beforehand. The study sequenced naive, central memory and regulatory T cell samples to an average of about 4 million reads. Some clones are missing from TCRdb's copy, which holds only in-frame ones; the method was immunoSEQ multiplex PCR. The table records hundreds of thousands of clones, 11% to 15% of them present only once. Overall study findings and caveats: The study found that naive, central memory and Treg TCRB repertoires appeared more similar in patients than in healthy donors. All four CD4+ subsets of Type 1 diabetes patients contained TCRB CDR3s that were moderately but significantly shorter.

The sequenced material came from naive CD4+ T cells from blood. This TCR was sampled from a man between 18 and 29 years old with type 1 diabetes.

CDR3 sequence (DNA): TGTGCCAGCAGCCCGGGACTTGTCTCCTACAATGAGCAGTTCTTC. Amino acid sequence: CASSPGLVSYNEQFF. The chain employs TRBV7-2 and TRBJ2-1; tentatively, D is TRBD2 (6 bases). CDR1 and CDR2 from the germline V gene are SGHTA and FQGNSA. Trimming stripped 5 bases from V and 0 bases from J, with 11 bases between. The CDR3 loop spans 15 amino acids. Supplemented by reference TRBV7-2 and TRBJ2-1, the full variable domain reads GAGVSQSPSNKVTEKGKDVELRCDPISGHTALYWYRQSLGQGLEFLIYFQGNSAPDKSGLPSDRFSAERTGGSVSTLTIQRTQQEDSAVYLCASSPGLVSYNEQFFGPGTRLTVL.